The 16 T cell receptor beta chains below were found in one sample sequenced in a study of OX40 agonist ivuxolimab in advanced cancers. The data were produced by immunoSEQ multiplex PCR, yet TCRdb's version contains in-frame clones alone and is incomplete. The sample comprises 50,000 to 70,000 clones, roughly nine tenths of which are singletons, and over 11% rests with the top ten. This sample comprised CD4+ or CD8+ T cells sorted from blood, obtained in a trial of the OX40 agonist ivuxolimab. The origin of the receptors is an adult with an advanced solid tumor such as melanoma, head and neck, liver or kidney cancer.

The chain is built from TRBV28 and TRBJ2-3; D is possibly TRBD1 or TRBD2 (6 bases each). This CDR3 contains 13 residues. The ends were cut back, 4 bases at V and 5 bases at J, with 10 bases in the middle. The germline CDR1 and CDR2 sequences are MDHEN and SYDVKM. This CDR3 reads CASSWGRGDTQYF. CDR3 bases: TGTGCCAGCAGTTGGGGGCGGGGAGATACGCAGTATTTT. Supplemented by reference TRBV28 and TRBJ2-3, the full variable domain reads DVKVTQSSRYLVKRTGEKVFLECVQDMDHENMFWYRQDPGLGLRLIYFSYDVKMKEKGDIPEGYSVSREKKERFSLILESASTNQTSMYLCASSWGRGDTQYFGPGTRLTVL.

V usage is TRBV5-4 and J usage is TRBJ1-2; possibly TRBD1 for D (6 bases). The V end was cut by 4 bases, the J end by 2 bases, with 15 bases between. CDR1 is SGHNT, CDR2 YYREEE, per germline (reference sequence). This CDR3 is 15 amino acids long. In nucleotides, the CDR3 is TGTGCCAGCAGCGACGATCAAGGGGGGAACTATGGCTACACCTTC. As protein: CASSDDQGGNYGYTF. Variable domain in full (rest from reference TRBV5-4 and TRBJ1-2): ETGVTQSPTHLIKTRGQQVTLRCSSQSGHNTVSWYQQALGQGPQFIFQYYREEENGRGNFPPRFSGLQFPNYSSELNVNALELDDSALYLCASSDDQGGNYGYTFGSGTRLTVV.

The chain is built from TRBV28 and TRBJ1-2; D is possibly TRBD1 (6 bases). The V end was cut by 6 bases, the J end by 7 bases, with 18 bases between. This CDR3 region has 14 residues. Germline V lookup: CDR1 MDHEN, CDR2 SYDVKM. CDR3 region: CASSLPRGPVGYTF. The DNA of the CDR3 is TGTGCCAGCAGCCTCCCGCGGGGGCCCGTTGGCTACACCTTC.

J is TRBJ2-5 and V is TRBV5-1, with 7 bases fitting TRBD2. Germline CDR1 SGHRS, CDR2 YFSETQ. This CDR3 is built from 15 residues. The V segment lost 1 base and the J segment 2 bases; nucleotides outside the gene matches: 5. CDR3 amino acids: CASSLMAGVQETQYF. CDR3 sequence (DNA): TGCGCCAGCAGCTTGATGGCGGGAGTACAAGAGACCCAGTACTTC.

The V call is TRBV4-1, the J call TRBJ1-1, with 8 positions matching TRBD1. Germline V gives CDR1 MGHRA, CDR2 YSYEKL. CDR3 length: 15 residues. V lost 3 bases and J lost 1; bases outside the gene matches: 4. The DNA for the CDR3 is TGCGCCAGCAGCCATCCCGGGACAGGGAACACTGAAGCTTTCTTT. Its protein product is CASSHPGTGNTEAFF.

The chain uses TRBV28 and TRBJ2-7, with TRBD2 matching over 8 bases. Trimming cost V 3 bases and J 4 bases; bases outside gene matches: 5. The CDR3 consists of 14 residues. Germline V gene data show CDR1 as MDHEN and CDR2 as SYDVKM. The CDR3 DNA reads as TGTGCCAGCAGTTTCGGGACTAGTTTTTACGAGCAGTACTTC. Protein: CASSFGTSFYEQYF.

This clone was found a few times. The chain carries TRBV27 and TRBJ2-1, with 7 nucleotides matching TRBD1. With V trimmed by 4 bases and J by 4 bases, 4 bases remained unmatched. CDR1 is MNHEY, CDR2 SMNVEV, per germline (reference sequence). The CDR3 has 14 residues. The CDR3 DNA reads as TGTGCCAGCAGTTCCGGGACAGATTACAATGAGCAGTTCTTC. Its translation is CASSSGTDYNEQFF.

V usage is TRBV7-3 and J usage is TRBJ2-1; D not certain. This CDR3 contains 14 residues. Looked up from germline, CDR1 is SGHTA and CDR2 is FQGTGA. V was clipped by 1 base and J by 8 bases, with 12 bases between them. The CDR3 loop reads CASSLISSWDEQFF. The CDR3 nucleotides read TGTGCCAGCAGCTTAATATCTAGTTGGGATGAGCAGTTCTTC.

The V and J genes are TRBV27 and TRBJ2-7; perhaps TRBD1 as D (5 bases). V dropped 3 bases and J dropped 3 bases, with 12 bases sitting between them. The CDR3 has 14 amino acids. Germline V gene lookup returns CDR1 MNHEY and CDR2 SMNVEV (reference sequence). The CDR3 coding sequence is TGTGCCAGCAGTTTTGGGCAGGGTGGCTACGAGCAGTACTTC. This codes for CASSFGQGGYEQYF.

This clone turned up a few times. The rearrangement uses TRBV5-4 and TRBJ1-1, with D possibly being TRBD1 (6 bases). Trimming cost V 1 base and J 5 bases, with 12 bases left between them. This CDR3 contains 14 residues. Germline V gene lookup returns CDR1 SGHNT and CDR2 YYREEE (reference sequence). The DNA for the CDR3 is TGTGCCAGCAGCTTGTACAGGGTCAATACTGAAGCTTTCTTT. It yields the protein CASSLYRVNTEAFF. Full variable domain (rest looked up from reference TRBV5-4 and TRBJ1-1): ETGVTQSPTHLIKTRGQQVTLRCSSQSGHNTVSWYQQALGQGPQFIFQYYREEENGRGNFPPRFSGLQFPNYSSELNVNALELDDSALYLCASSLYRVNTEAFFGQGTRLTVV.

This sequence joins TRBV6-1 and TRBJ2-3; D might be TRBD2 (6 bases). This CDR3 contains 16 residues. Trimming stripped 1 base from V and 4 bases from J, with 15 bases between. Germline V lookup: CDR1 MNHNS, CDR2 SASEGT. The CDR3 loop is CASSEERFWEADTQYF. For the CDR3, the DNA is TGTGCCAGCAGTGAAGAACGATTTTGGGAGGCAGATACGCAGTATTTT.

This chain links TRBV13 with TRBJ2-1, with 12 bases lining up with TRBD1. This CDR3 is 15 amino acids long. V shed 4 bases and J 7 bases; nucleotides not matched to a gene: 5. Looked up from germline, CDR1 is PRHDT and CDR2 is FYEKMQ (reference sequence). CDR3 in amino acids: CASSWGTGGGNEQFF. The CDR3 coding sequence is TGTGCCAGCAGCTGGGGGACAGGGGGCGGGAATGAGCAGTTCTTC.

The rearrangement links TRBV27 to TRBJ2-3, with D possibly matching TRBD1 (6 bases). The V and J ends lost 5 bases and 4 bases respectively, with 13 bases between them. This CDR3 is 14 amino acids long. Germline CDR1 reads MNHEY; CDR2 reads SMNVEV (reference sequence). Here the CDR3 reads CASSSQGLADTQYF. CDR3 DNA: TGTGCCAGCAGTAGTCAGGGGTTAGCAGATACGCAGTATTTT.

The chain employs TRBV14 and TRBJ1-1, with D possibly being TRBD1 (6 bases). Germline lookup yields CDR1 SGHDN and CDR2 FVKESK. Trimming shortened V by 1 base and J by 4 bases, and 13 bases separated the two germline ends. The CDR3 length is 15 residues. This CDR3 is CASSQGTAWVTEAFF. CDR3 nucleotide sequence: TGTGCCAGCAGCCAAGGGACAGCTTGGGTCACTGAAGCTTTCTTT. The variable domain in full, completed from reference TRBV14 and TRBJ1-1, reads EAGVTQFPSHSVIEKGQTVTLRCDPISGHDNLYWYRRVMGKEIKFLLHFVKESKQDESGMPNNRFLAERTGGTYSTLKVQPAELEDSGVYFCASSQGTAWVTEAFFGQGTRLTVV.

The rearrangement uses TRBV5-1 and TRBJ1-1; D unclear. This CDR3 region has 13 residues. Germline V lookup: CDR1 SGHRS, CDR2 YFSETQ. Between the trimmed V and J ends, which lost 0 bases and 7 bases, there was a span of 10 bases. The CDR3 sequence is CASSLGTSGEAFF. CDR3 nucleotide sequence: TGCGCCAGCAGCTTGGGGACTAGCGGTGAAGCTTTCTTT.

The rearrangement joins TRBV19 to TRBJ1-4, with 7 bases identical to TRBD1. The CDR3 is 13 residues long. V was pared by 7 bases and J by 7 bases, with 6 bases of the junction left unmatched. Germline V gene sequence: CDR1 LNHDA, CDR2 SQIVND (reference sequence). The CDR3 region has the DNA TGTGCCAGTAACAGGGGAAGTACTGAAAAACTGTTTTTT. Its protein is CASNRGSTEKLFF.